The rows below give T cell receptor beta chains drawn from one sample of a study of CD8 T cell repertoires and HIV-1 epitope variants. Here immunoSEQ multiplex PCR was the method, and the copy in TCRdb shows in-frame clones only, minus some. The sample has about 1,900 clones; 70% to 80% are singletons. Their antigen targets remain unknown. Sequencing was performed on cultured CD8+ T cells derived from PBMCs. The receptor source for this set is a male donor with HIV. Each CDR3 is given with its conserved first and last residue. The D gene is left open where the match is weak. Clone size is shown for a subset of rows, as once, few, many or a class of expanded clone.

cdr3_length: 14; v_call: TRBV2; d_call: NA; j_call: TRBJ2-3; clone_size: NA; cdr3_nt: TGTGCCAGCAGGGATGGAATTGGCACAGATACGCAGTATTTT; cdr3_aa: CASRDGIGTDTQYF
cdr3_length: 15; v_call: TRBV10-3; d_call: NA; j_call: TRBJ2-3; clone_size: once; cdr3_nt: TGTGCCATCAGTGAGGAGGGGAGTCCGACAGATACGCAGTATTTT; cdr3_aa: CAISEEGSPTDTQYF
cdr3_length: 12; v_call: TRBV5-6; d_call: NA; j_call: TRBJ1-1; clone_size: few; cdr3_nt: TGTGCCAGCAGCTGGGGGAACACTGAAGCTTTCTTT; cdr3_aa: CASSWGNTEAFF
cdr3_length: 16; v_call: TRBV10-3; d_call: NA; j_call: TRBJ2-7; clone_size: NA; cdr3_nt: TGTGCCATCAGTCTAGTCGTTGGAGGGGGTACCTACGAGCAGTACTTC; cdr3_aa: CAISLVVGGGTYEQYF
cdr3_length: 14; v_call: TRBV27; d_call: NA; j_call: TRBJ2-1; clone_size: NA; cdr3_nt: TGTGCCAGCAGTTTAGGGGACTCGTACAATGAGCAGTTCTTC; cdr3_aa: CASSLGDSYNEQFF
cdr3_length: 13; v_call: TRBV6-1; d_call: NA; j_call: TRBJ1-6; clone_size: few; cdr3_nt: TGTGCCAGCAGTGAAAGTGGGTGGGAACCCCTCCACTTT; cdr3_aa: CASSESGWEPLHF
cdr3_length: 16; v_call: TRBV28; d_call: NA; j_call: TRBJ2-7; clone_size: NA; cdr3_nt: TGTGCCAGCAGTCCAACCCTTCGACAGGTTTCCTACGAGCAGTACTTC; cdr3_aa: CASSPTLRQVSYEQYF
cdr3_length: 14; v_call: TRBV29-1; d_call: NA; j_call: TRBJ1-1; clone_size: NA; cdr3_nt: TGCAGCGCATCCCTGACAGATATGAACACTGAAGCTTTCTTT; cdr3_aa: CSASLTDMNTEAFF
cdr3_length: 16; v_call: TRBV7-9; d_call: NA; j_call: TRBJ2-5; clone_size: NA; cdr3_nt: TGTGCCAGCAGCCATCCGACTGCTAGTTCCCAAGAGACCCAGTACTTC; cdr3_aa: CASSHPTASSQETQYF
cdr3_length: 16; v_call: TRBV6-1; d_call: NA; j_call: TRBJ1-2; clone_size: large; cdr3_nt: TGTGCCAGCAGTGAACTTCCACAAGACCTAGACTATGGCTACACCTTC; cdr3_aa: CASSELPQDLDYGYTF
cdr3_length: 15; v_call: TRBV7-2; d_call: NA; j_call: TRBJ1-5; clone_size: NA; cdr3_nt: TGTGCCAGCAGCTTAAACCTCGGAGGTGATCAGCCCCAGCATTTT; cdr3_aa: CASSLNLGGDQPQHF
cdr3_length: 14; v_call: TRBV9; d_call: NA; j_call: TRBJ2-1; clone_size: NA; cdr3_nt: TGTGCCAGCAGCGTAGGACAGGAGTTCAATGAGCAGTTCTTC; cdr3_aa: CASSVGQEFNEQFF
cdr3_length: 15; v_call: TRBV7-2; d_call: NA; j_call: TRBJ2-2; clone_size: NA; cdr3_nt: TGTGCCAGCAGCCCCGCAGGATCGAACACCGGGGAGCTGTTTTTT; cdr3_aa: CASSPAGSNTGELFF
cdr3_length: 13; v_call: TRBV19; d_call: NA; j_call: TRBJ2-5; clone_size: once; cdr3_nt: TGTGCCAGTAGTATAGTAGCATGGGAGACCCAGTACTTC; cdr3_aa: CASSIVAWETQYF
cdr3_length: 18; v_call: TRBV19; d_call: TRBD1; j_call: TRBJ1-5; clone_size: NA; cdr3_nt: TGTGCCAGTAGTATAGATCAGAGACAGGGGGATAGCAATCAGCCCCAGCATTTT; cdr3_aa: CASSIDQRQGDSNQPQHF
cdr3_length: 15; v_call: TRBV27; d_call: TRBD2; j_call: TRBJ2-2; clone_size: large; cdr3_nt: TGTGCCAGGAAGCTAGCGGGGAGGAACACCGGGGAGCTGTTTTTT; cdr3_aa: CARKLAGRNTGELFF
cdr3_length: 15; v_call: TRBV27; d_call: NA; j_call: TRBJ1-3; clone_size: NA; cdr3_nt: TGTGCCAGCAGTTCCTCCAGGACCTCTGGAAACACCATATATTTT; cdr3_aa: CASSSSRTSGNTIYF
cdr3_length: 14; v_call: TRBV19; d_call: NA; j_call: TRBJ2-7; clone_size: NA; cdr3_nt: TGTGCCAGTAGTATCTCGTCGGGGGCTTACGAGCAGTACTTC; cdr3_aa: CASSISSGAYEQYF
cdr3_length: 15; v_call: TRBV11-2; d_call: TRBD2; j_call: TRBJ2-3; clone_size: NA; cdr3_nt: TGTGCCAGCAGCGTGGAGCGGGGGGGCACAGATACGCAGTATTTT; cdr3_aa: CASSVERGGTDTQYF
cdr3_length: 17; v_call: TRBV30; d_call: NA; j_call: TRBJ2-6; clone_size: NA; cdr3_nt: TGTGCCTGGTCCACCTGGCGTTATACAAGTCGGGCCAACGTCCTGACTTTC; cdr3_aa: CAWSTWRYTSRANVLTF
cdr3_length: 16; v_call: TRBV6-4; d_call: TRBD2; j_call: TRBJ2-3; clone_size: NA; cdr3_nt: TGTGCCAGCAGTGACTCAACTAGCGGGGGGGCAGATACGCAGTATTTT; cdr3_aa: CASSDSTSGGADTQYF
cdr3_length: 15; v_call: TRBV28; d_call: TRBD2; j_call: TRBJ2-7; clone_size: few; cdr3_nt: TGTGCCAGCAACCGAGTCTCGGGACTAGCCTACGAGCAGTACTTC; cdr3_aa: CASNRVSGLAYEQYF
cdr3_length: 13; v_call: TRBV9; d_call: NA; j_call: TRBJ1-2; clone_size: NA; cdr3_nt: TGTGCCAGCAGCCCCCCCCCAGGTGTGGGCTACACCTTC; cdr3_aa: CASSPPPGVGYTF
cdr3_length: 12; v_call: TRBV4-2; d_call: TRBD2; j_call: TRBJ2-7; clone_size: NA; cdr3_nt: TGTGCCAGCAGCCAAGCGGGGGGCGAGCAGTACTTC; cdr3_aa: CASSQAGGEQYF
cdr3_length: 14; v_call: TRBV5-4; d_call: NA; j_call: TRBJ1-6; clone_size: NA; cdr3_nt: TGTGCCAGCAGCCACAGGGAGGCCAATTCACCCCTCCACTTT; cdr3_aa: CASSHREANSPLHF
cdr3_length: 15; v_call: TRBV29-1; d_call: TRBD2; j_call: TRBJ2-1; clone_size: NA; cdr3_nt: TGCAGCGTTGCAGCGGGAGAACTCACTTACAATGAGCAGTTCTTC; cdr3_aa: CSVAAGELTYNEQFF
cdr3_length: 12; v_call: TRBV11-2; d_call: NA; j_call: TRBJ1-2; clone_size: NA; cdr3_nt: TGTGCCAGCAGCTTAGGGAATTATGGCTACACCTTC; cdr3_aa: CASSLGNYGYTF
cdr3_length: 13; v_call: TRBV2; d_call: NA; j_call: TRBJ2-7; clone_size: few; cdr3_nt: TGTGCCAGCAGTGAGGACAGTACCTACGAGCAGTACTTC; cdr3_aa: CASSEDSTYEQYF
cdr3_length: 15; v_call: TRBV7-2; d_call: TRBD1; j_call: TRBJ2-3; clone_size: NA; cdr3_nt: TGTGCCAGCAGCCCAGGACAGGGCAACACAGATACGCAGTATTTT; cdr3_aa: CASSPGQGNTDTQYF
cdr3_length: 16; v_call: TRBV7-9; d_call: TRBD1; j_call: TRBJ2-5; clone_size: once; cdr3_nt: TGTGCCAGCAGCCGCCTTGAACAGGGGGCCCAAGAGACCCAGTACTTC; cdr3_aa: CASSRLEQGAQETQYF
cdr3_length: 17; v_call: TRBV23-1; d_call: NA; j_call: TRBJ1-4; clone_size: NA; cdr3_nt: TGCGCCAGCAGTCAATCGCGGACGGATAGGGCTAATGAAAAACTGTTTTTT; cdr3_aa: CASSQSRTDRANEKLFF
cdr3_length: 13; v_call: TRBV28; d_call: TRBD1; j_call: TRBJ2-7; clone_size: NA; cdr3_nt: TGTGCCAGCAGCCGGGACAGGGTAAACGAGCAGTACTTC; cdr3_aa: CASSRDRVNEQYF
cdr3_length: 18; v_call: TRBV6-4; d_call: TRBD1; j_call: TRBJ2-7; clone_size: NA; cdr3_nt: TGTGCCAGCAGTGACCCGTGTCCTAGGGGGCGAATCACCTACGAGCAGTACTTC; cdr3_aa: CASSDPCPRGRITYEQYF
cdr3_length: 16; v_call: TRBV6-5; d_call: NA; j_call: TRBJ2-7; clone_size: once; cdr3_nt: TGTGCCAGCAGTTACTCGGGGTTTTCTAGTTCCTACGAGCAGTACTTC; cdr3_aa: CASSYSGFSSSYEQYF
cdr3_length: 14; v_call: TRBV15; d_call: TRBD1; j_call: TRBJ2-5; clone_size: NA; cdr3_nt: TGTGCCACCAGGGGGACAGGGTTGTTAGAGACCCAGTACTTC; cdr3_aa: CATRGTGLLETQYF
cdr3_length: 15; v_call: TRBV27; d_call: TRBD2; j_call: TRBJ2-1; clone_size: NA; cdr3_nt: TGTGCCAGCACTTTACTAGCGGGGGGCCCTAATGAGCAGTTCTTC; cdr3_aa: CASTLLAGGPNEQFF
cdr3_length: 13; v_call: TRBV7-9; d_call: NA; j_call: TRBJ2-1; clone_size: few; cdr3_nt: TGTGCCAGCAGCCCTGGATCAGCGGATGAGCAGTTCTTC; cdr3_aa: CASSPGSADEQFF
cdr3_length: 15; v_call: TRBV2; d_call: NA; j_call: TRBJ2-1; clone_size: NA; cdr3_nt: TGTGCCAGCAGTCATAGCGTCAGCTCCTACAATGAGCAGTTCTTC; cdr3_aa: CASSHSVSSYNEQFF
cdr3_length: 13; v_call: TRBV11-2; d_call: NA; j_call: TRBJ1-2; clone_size: NA; cdr3_nt: TGTGCCAGCAGCTTTTTGGTAATTGGAGGCTACACCTTC; cdr3_aa: CASSFLVIGGYTF
cdr3_length: 14; v_call: TRBV28; d_call: TRBD2; j_call: TRBJ2-7; clone_size: NA; cdr3_nt: TGTGCCAGCAGTCCGGAAGCGGGAGTAAGCGAGCAGTACTTC; cdr3_aa: CASSPEAGVSEQYF
cdr3_length: 17; v_call: TRBV4-1; d_call: NA; j_call: TRBJ1-1; clone_size: NA; cdr3_nt: TGCGCCAGCAGCCAAGGGAGCTTTGCGCCCATGAACACTGAAGCTTTCTTT; cdr3_aa: CASSQGSFAPMNTEAFF
cdr3_length: 13; v_call: TRBV2; d_call: TRBD1; j_call: TRBJ1-2; clone_size: few; cdr3_nt: TGTGCCAGCAGTTCCGGGACAGGGGAAGGCTACACCTTC; cdr3_aa: CASSSGTGEGYTF
cdr3_length: 11; v_call: TRBV28; d_call: NA; j_call: TRBJ2-7; clone_size: NA; cdr3_nt: TGTGCCAGCAGTTTCAGCTACGAGCAGTACTTC; cdr3_aa: CASSFSYEQYF
cdr3_length: 18; v_call: TRBV29-1; d_call: TRBD1; j_call: TRBJ1-6; clone_size: NA; cdr3_nt: TGCAGCGTACGGACAGGGTGCTTTTCATGCTCCTATAATTCACCCCTCCACTTT; cdr3_aa: CSVRTGCFSCSYNSPLHF
cdr3_length: 13; v_call: TRBV7-6; d_call: NA; j_call: TRBJ1-1; clone_size: NA; cdr3_nt: TGTGCCAGCAGCTTGGGCGTGGACACTGAAGCTTTCTTT; cdr3_aa: CASSLGVDTEAFF
cdr3_length: 13; v_call: TRBV7-7; d_call: NA; j_call: TRBJ2-3; clone_size: NA; cdr3_nt: TGTGCCAGCAGCTTAGCCGGATATGCGCCGCAGTATTTT; cdr3_aa: CASSLAGYAPQYF
cdr3_length: 16; v_call: TRBV6-6; d_call: TRBD2; j_call: TRBJ2-5; clone_size: NA; cdr3_nt: TGTGCCAGCAGTTATCTAGCGGGGGGGGACAAAAGGACCCAGTACTTC; cdr3_aa: CASSYLAGGDKRTQYF
cdr3_length: 16; v_call: TRBV10-3; d_call: TRBD1; j_call: TRBJ1-1; clone_size: NA; cdr3_nt: TGTGCCATCAGTGCCGGAGACGCGGGGACAGCTGATGAAGCTTTCTTT; cdr3_aa: CAISAGDAGTADEAFF
cdr3_length: 14; v_call: TRBV9; d_call: NA; j_call: TRBJ2-5; clone_size: once; cdr3_nt: TGTGCCAGCAGCGTAGGGGCAGTTCTGGAGACCCAGTACTTC; cdr3_aa: CASSVGAVLETQYF
cdr3_length: 15; v_call: TRBV7-9; d_call: TRBD1; j_call: TRBJ2-1; clone_size: few; cdr3_nt: TGTGCCAGCAGCCACGGGACAGGGGGCCCGGAGGAGCAGTTCTTC; cdr3_aa: CASSHGTGGPEEQFF
cdr3_length: 15; v_call: TRBV2; d_call: NA; j_call: TRBJ1-4; clone_size: NA; cdr3_nt: TGTGCCAGCAGGGTTGAGTTCGTGGCTAATGAAAAACTGTTTTTT; cdr3_aa: CASRVEFVANEKLFF
cdr3_length: 16; v_call: TRBV28; d_call: NA; j_call: TRBJ1-5; clone_size: few; cdr3_nt: TGTGCCAGCAGTTCCGCCCCAGGGATTAGCAATCAGCCCCAGCATTTT; cdr3_aa: CASSSAPGISNQPQHF
cdr3_length: 16; v_call: TRBV4-3; d_call: NA; j_call: TRBJ2-6; clone_size: NA; cdr3_nt: TGCGCCAGCAGCCAAGATTGGCAGGCCGGGGCCAACGTCCTGACTTTC; cdr3_aa: CASSQDWQAGANVLTF
cdr3_length: 13; v_call: TRBV5-1; d_call: NA; j_call: TRBJ2-7; clone_size: NA; cdr3_nt: TGCGCCAGCAGCTTACAGGGAGTGGACGAGCAGTACTTC; cdr3_aa: CASSLQGVDEQYF
cdr3_length: 15; v_call: TRBV9; d_call: NA; j_call: TRBJ2-2; clone_size: once; cdr3_nt: TGTGCCAGCAGCACTTGGGGGGCCGGCACCGGGGAGCTGTTTTTT; cdr3_aa: CASSTWGAGTGELFF
cdr3_length: 14; v_call: TRBV6-5; d_call: TRBD1; j_call: TRBJ2-5; clone_size: NA; cdr3_nt: TGTGCCAGCAGGGGGACAGGCATGCAAGAGACCCAGTACTTC; cdr3_aa: CASRGTGMQETQYF
cdr3_length: 15; v_call: TRBV2; d_call: NA; j_call: TRBJ2-5; clone_size: NA; cdr3_nt: TGTGCCAGCACGCCGACTGGAGGGGTCGGCGAGACCCAGTACTTC; cdr3_aa: CASTPTGGVGETQYF
cdr3_length: 15; v_call: TRBV15; d_call: NA; j_call: TRBJ2-2; clone_size: NA; cdr3_nt: TGTGCCACCAGCAGTAACCTAGGGAGAACCGGGGAGCTGTTTTTT; cdr3_aa: CATSSNLGRTGELFF
cdr3_length: 16; v_call: TRBV6-6; d_call: TRBD2; j_call: TRBJ2-1; clone_size: NA; cdr3_nt: TGTGCCAGCAGTTACTCGGCGGGGGGGCCCCCCAATGAGCAGTTCTTC; cdr3_aa: CASSYSAGGPPNEQFF